This T cell receptor (beta chain) was sequenced in a study of cytomegalovirus exposure and HLA in healthy donors (dated by TCRdb to 2015 to 2018). At the level of the whole study: An earlier analysis of roughly 630 of the donors reported 250 to 350 Gb of sequence data and some 120 million unique TCR beta sequences from about 200 million T cells. Genome-wide SNP genotypes for about three fifths of the roughly 670 donors were used in a later genetic analysis, which treated that subset as a discovery cohort. Rather than drawing on any new phenotypic data, the later analysis identified candidate immune exposures from TCR beta sequences and the way those sequences occurred across donors. On average, around 240,000 unique TCR beta nucleotide sequences were sequenced per donor among about 400 genotyped donors of the cohort, with around 19% of those sequences being non-productive. An early release that covered fewer than 800 HLA-typed donors contained approximately 300 gigabases of sequencing data and roughly 84 million unique TCR sequences. To predict cytomegalovirus infection status, the study combined high-throughput TCR immunosequencing, statistical association of individual TCRs with disease status, and machine learning. The number of donors typed differed by locus, with 629-630 for A, B, C, DRB1 and DQB1, roughly 520 for DQA1, approximately 580 for DPA1, and around 430 for DPB1. All discovery cohort repertoires had been generated using a single sequencing platform. The study aimed to test whether cataloging public T cell receptors could reveal signatures of past pathogen exposure. Class I and class II HLA loci were covered by the typing at four-digit resolution. Among the roughly 400 genotyped donors, 81% belonged to the genetic ancestry cluster associated with self-reported Caucasian donors. A few DR-DQ haplotypes were treated as single units for association and clustering because of strong linkage in the cohort. A later analysis re-examined previously published TCR beta repertoires from roughly 720 donors and added high-resolution HLA genotyping to investigate patterns of TCR occurrence. In addition to the first cohort of 666 subjects, a separate validation cohort of about 120 different subjects was used. Donor age, sex, ethnicity and CMV serostatus were compiled together with the repertoire data. In an earlier analysis of roughly 600 of the donors, high-throughput TCR beta sequencing was used to judge whether each TCR beta V gene segment behaved as functional or pseudogenic. The T cell repertoires of several hundred subjects were profiled by immunosequencing and related to cytomegalovirus serostatus.

From cysteine to phenylalanine, the CDR3 is 15 amino acids long. CDR3 DNA is the only sequence kept; it has 45 bases, read in frame from the first base. Based on the germline V gene (reference sequence), the CDR1 and CDR2 sequences are PRHDT and FYEKMQ. The germline V and J ends show losses of 3 bases and 1 base respectively, and no gene match explains 3 bases of the junction. The cohort comprised under 700 healthy bone marrow donors. At the time of sampling, all cohort members were nominally healthy, though unrecorded immune exposures were likely present. The donor was CMV seronegative and belonged to the group of several hundred seronegative cohort members. A peripheral blood sample was collected from each donor, and TCR beta sequencing was performed on peripheral blood mononuclear cells. Genomic DNA extraction from the blood cell samples was performed with the Qiagen DNeasy Blood Extraction Kit.

What the authors observed across the whole study: According to the authors, the approach could potentially be generalized to other disease states and immunological phenotypes. Compared with equally common non-associated chains, HLA-associated TCR beta chains in a later analysis were more clonally expanded and had lower generation probabilities. Only TCR beta chains were sequenced in this cohort, and the absence of alpha or paired-chain data limited detectable features. In vitro tests confirmed that a few of the cytomegalovirus-associated TCR beta chains recognize cytomegalovirus antigens. While some public TCRs were present in many individuals, most TCR sequences turned up only very rarely across donors. Linkage disequilibrium might explain the correlated functional status among segregating V segments, but an unknown experimental factor could not be ruled out. Cytomegalovirus status was reported to be diagnosed by the classifier with high specificity and sensitivity in both the original and validation cohorts. Because counts were too low, seventeen rarely observed V segments, including chromosome 9 orphons, were excluded from the earlier analysis of under 650 of the donors. Because HLA typing was unavailable for some donors at each locus, only the typed subset was used in association tests. Sequencing depth was assumed to be roughly uniform across donors in the presence/absence analyses, though that assumption may not hold. A later analysis found that TCR association rates varied across HLA loci, with DRB1 alleles showing the most associated TCRs and HLA-C alleles the fewest. In an earlier analysis of approximately 590 of the donors, most TCR beta V segments were observed in productive rearrangements about 87% or about 30% of the time, broadly matching IMGT annotations. A total of fewer than 200 TCR beta chains were listed by the study as associated with cytomegalovirus. Some IMGT-functional V segments, including TRBV6-2 and TRBV6-3, could not be told apart with the 87-base-pair reads, so those segments were excluded. An association between a missense DCLRE1C variant and V-gene and J-gene trimming of TCR beta chains was found in a later genetic analysis and replicated in an independent cohort. According to a later analysis, most CMV-associated TCR beta chains appeared to be HLA-restricted, and the HLA associations seemed to be driven largely by CMV exposure. The only immune exposure information available for the cohort was CMV serostatus. A later genetic analysis reported fewer N-insertions in productive TCRs among donors in an Asian-associated ancestry cluster than the roughly 700-donor mean. A further reported finding was that TCR beta sequences accurately predicted the HLA-A and HLA-B alleles for most subjects in the first cohort. A later analysis associated 16,951 TCR beta sequences with specific HLA alleles at a false discovery rate of 0.05. When HLA alleles, especially DR and DQ, strongly co-occurred, TCR associations were difficult to assign to individual alleles. A cluster of highly shared sequence variants was judged likely to represent a technical artifact of the sequencing pipeline. A later analysis reported that several top co-occurrence clusters appeared linked to parvovirus B19, influenza, CMV and Epstein-Barr virus.

Regarding this clone: Its antigen remains unidentified. No much larger clone is present one base from it, and per-base qualities are unavailable.

Receptor libraries were prepared by the immunoSEQ multiplex PCR assay. For the multiplex PCR, a mixture combining 60 forward primers for TCR Vbeta segments and 13 reverse primers for TCR Jbeta segments was used. The CDR3 region of rearranged TCR beta genes was amplified from genomic DNA by a multiplex PCR assay. Amplified TCR beta libraries were sequenced as 87-base-pair reads on the Illumina HiSeq System. Per the source publication's procedure: A later analysis counted about 80 million unique TCR beta chains across the 650 to 800 repertoires, and around 9.9 million of these chains were shared by at least two donors. Raw reads were error-corrected and collapsed into unique sequences with a nearest-neighbor algorithm that merged closely related sequences to remove PCR and sequencing errors. Alignment of CDR3 sequences to IMGT reference sequences was used to assign V, D and J gene segments. Each retained sequence needed at least a six-nucleotide match to both a V gene segment and a J gene segment. Rearrangements were classified as productive when the CDR3 lacked stop codons and remained in frame with V and J, and all other rearrangements were classified as non-productive. CDR3 was defined according to IMGT convention as the region running from the second conserved V-encoded cysteine to the conserved J-encoded phenylalanine. In an earlier analysis of more than 550 of the donors, sequences lacking an unambiguous match to a single V gene segment were excluded. In an earlier analysis of 587 of the donors, a V segment was called functional when productive rearrangements were above 56.7%, and segregating when the standard deviation between donors exceeded 5%. To diagnose cytomegalovirus status from the catalog of TCR beta chain sequences, a statistical classification framework was built. In a later analysis, V and J genes were assigned by comparing TCR nucleotide sequences against IMGT/GENE-DB human TR gene sequences. A later analysis assigned CDR3 sequences and most-parsimonious VDJ recombination scenarios with the TCRdist pipeline. In a later analysis, each TCR beta chain was defined by its CDR3 amino acid sequence together with its V-gene family, and reads without a unique V-gene family were excluded. As a way to deal with suspected cross-contamination and a sequencing artifact, a later analysis dropped 640 or so nucleotide sequences that were highly shared and had low generation probability. In a later analysis, a clonal expansion index for each public chain was calculated from normalized within-repertoire ranks of inferred template counts. In a later analysis, generation probabilities were computed using a VDJ recombination model fitted to out-of-frame rearrangements, and the results were checked against IGoR. In a later analysis, TCR-TCR, TCR-HLA and TCR-CMV co-occurrence was scored with hypergeometric tests, and a repertoire-size bias correction was applied to TCR pairs. In a later analysis, false discovery rates were estimated by permuting HLA or CMV assignments 20 times. A later analysis grouped co-occurring TCRs with DBSCAN, adding TCRdist sequence similarity when clustering within HLA-allele-positive subsets. Co-occurrence clustering excluded repertoires with fewer than 30,000 or more than 120,000 public chains, plus five with anomalous nucleotide sharing. What TCRdb holds here is the immuneACCESS table cut down to in-frame rearrangements. Part of the clones is not present; checked against another copy, under half of the missing clones reflect an unresolved V gene, and the others are unexplained. That table furnishes V, J and clone size, whereas the DNA furnished D and trimming. The sample profile shows about 77,000 clones; 60% to 80% of them were found once. The ten largest clones represent approximately 7.2% of the sample.

The rearrangement joined TRBV13 to TRBJ1-5, with 7 bases aligning to TRBD1. Sequences were obtained from PBMCs. This clonotype originated in a woman between 40 and 50 years old in good health and CMV-seronegative. For the CDR3, the sequence is CASSLKGASNQPQHF. The DNA is TGTGCCAGCAGCTTGAAGGGGGCGAGCAATCAGCCCCAGCATTTT.